This T cell receptor beta chain was sequenced for a study of T cells in Graves' hyperthyroidism and ophthalmopathy. Points from the study as a whole: Ophthalmopathy was distinguished from stable hyperthyroidism by 13 V-J signatures.

Worth noting for this clonotype: Its specificity is not known. The junction differs from germline at one of its ends, possibly a read error.

Amplified regions were TCR beta CDR3 sequences from RNA transcripts. Carried out on the TCR CDR3, a first-round RT-PCR used the HTBI primer set. A single record per CDR3 protein comes from TCRdb applying MiXCR to the multiplex PCR reads. In the table there are about 92,000 distinct CDR3 sequences, 51% of which are singletons. Graves' hyperthyroidism is called stable when ophthalmopathy does not progress within 18 months. Each 10 ml fresh peripheral blood draw supplied the PBMCs. This TCR came from a woman between 40 and 55 years old with Graves' hyperthyroidism. Material for sequencing was blood.

The DNA of the CDR3 is TGTGCCAGCTCACCCTACGGGACACAGAGCTCCTACGGGCAGTACTTC. This codes for CASSPYGTQSSYGQYF. The V call is TRBV18, the J call TRBJ2-7, with D possibly matching TRBD1 (6 bases). The CDR3 is made up of 16 amino acids. Germline assignment: CDR1 KGHSH and CDR2 LQKENI.